A selection of T cell receptor beta chains follows, all from one sample in a study of blood T cells in healthy people across ages. TCRdb re-derived calls from the 5' RACE reads in MiXCR, one entry per CDR3 protein. The sample consists of about 2 million distinct CDR3 sequences, 49% of them appearing once. Sequencing was performed on blood. These receptors originate from a woman aged 40 to 50 in good health. The CDR3 runs from the conserved cysteine through the conserved F or W. Fields, in order: D gene, J gene, clone size, V gene, CDR3 DNA, CDR3 protein. The D gene is left open where the match is weak. Clone sizes are given selectively: once, few, many, or a class where the clone is expanded.

d_call: TRBD2
j_call: TRBJ2-1
clone_size: -
v_call: TRBV28
cdr3_nt: TGTGCCAGCAGTTTAAGTGGGGGGGACCACAATGAGCAGTTCTTC
cdr3_aa: CASSLSGGDHNEQFF

d_call: -
j_call: TRBJ2-1
clone_size: -
v_call: TRBV6-5
cdr3_nt: TGTGCCAGCAGTTACAGGGGGAGCTCCTACAATGGGCAGTTCTTC
cdr3_aa: CASSYRGSSYNGQFF

d_call: TRBD1
j_call: TRBJ2-1
clone_size: -
v_call: TRBV5-1
cdr3_nt: TGCGCCAGCAGCTGGACAGGGCTCTACAATGAGCAGTTCTTC
cdr3_aa: CASSWTGLYNEQFF

d_call: -
j_call: TRBJ1-2
clone_size: few
v_call: TRBV20-1
cdr3_nt: TGCAGTGCTAGAGCGAGAGCGGTTGTACCAGGAAGGGGACACTATGGCTACACCTTC
cdr3_aa: CSARARAVVPGRGHYGYTF

d_call: TRBD1
j_call: TRBJ1-2
clone_size: -
v_call: TRBV6-1
cdr3_nt: TGTGCCAGCAGTCCTAAGACGACAGGGGACTATGGCTACACCTTC
cdr3_aa: CASSPKTTGDYGYTF

d_call: -
j_call: TRBJ2-6
clone_size: few
v_call: TRBV18
cdr3_nt: TGTGCCAGCTCACCACCGGCCCGGGACAACCGTGGCAACGTCCTGACTTTC
cdr3_aa: CASSPPARDNRGNVLTF

d_call: -
j_call: TRBJ2-7
clone_size: once
v_call: TRBV29-1
cdr3_nt: TGCGGCGTTGAAGATCTCTCTTACGAGCAGTACTTC
cdr3_aa: CGVEDLSYEQYF

d_call: -
j_call: TRBJ2-3
clone_size: -
v_call: TRBV5-6
cdr3_nt: TGTGCCAGCAGCCCCGGGGTACCAGATACGCAGTATTTT
cdr3_aa: CASSPGVPDTQYF

d_call: TRBD1
j_call: TRBJ2-1
clone_size: few
v_call: TRBV7-2
cdr3_nt: TGTGCCAGCAGCTTAGCCCCTCGGACAGGGGGTTACCGTATGCGCAATGAGCAGTTCTTC
cdr3_aa: CASSLAPRTGGYRMRNEQFF

d_call: TRBD2
j_call: TRBJ2-1
clone_size: -
v_call: TRBV29-1
cdr3_nt: TGCAGCGTCTTAGCGGGGGGAACACGCAATGAGCAGTTCTTC
cdr3_aa: CSVLAGGTRNEQFF

d_call: TRBD2
j_call: TRBJ2-5
clone_size: -
v_call: TRBV10-3
cdr3_nt: TGTGGAATAAGCGGGGGGGCCGTAGAGACCCAGTACTTC
cdr3_aa: CGISGGAVETQYF

d_call: -
j_call: TRBJ2-1
clone_size: -
v_call: TRBV5-1
cdr3_nt: TGCGCCAGCAGCCCCCCCCGGCTCGAGCTCAATGAGCAGTTCTTC
cdr3_aa: CASSPPRLELNEQFF

d_call: -
j_call: TRBJ2-1
clone_size: -
v_call: TRBV12-3/TRBV12-4
cdr3_nt: TGTGCCAGCAGTCCCGCGGACACGAACAATGAGCAGTTCTTC
cdr3_aa: CASSPADTNNEQFF

d_call: -
j_call: TRBJ2-3
clone_size: -
v_call: TRBV7-2
cdr3_nt: TGTGCCAGCAGCGTACAGGCGGCTAGCGCAGATACGCAGTATTTT
cdr3_aa: CASSVQAASADTQYF

d_call: -
j_call: TRBJ2-7
clone_size: few
v_call: TRBV27
cdr3_nt: TGTGCCAGCAGTACTTGGGGCTCCTACGAGCAGTACTTC
cdr3_aa: CASSTWGSYEQYF

d_call: -
j_call: TRBJ2-7
clone_size: -
v_call: TRBV4-3
cdr3_nt: TGCGCCAGCAGCCAAGCTAACGGTAGAGGCAGCGGATACGAGCAGTACTTC
cdr3_aa: CASSQANGRGSGYEQYF

d_call: TRBD2
j_call: TRBJ2-1
clone_size: -
v_call: TRBV12-3/TRBV12-4
cdr3_nt: TGTGCCAGCGGGAGGACTAGCGGAACCAATGAGCAGTTCTTC
cdr3_aa: CASGRTSGTNEQFF

d_call: TRBD2
j_call: TRBJ2-5
clone_size: -
v_call: TRBV4-2
cdr3_nt: TGTGCCAGCAGCCAAGATCAGCGGGGGGTCCAAGAGGCCCAGTACTTC
cdr3_aa: CASSQDQRGVQEAQYF

d_call: -
j_call: TRBJ2-7
clone_size: few
v_call: TRBV29-1
cdr3_nt: TGCAGCGCGCAGGATGACTCGTCCTACGAGCAGTACTTC
cdr3_aa: CSAQDDSSYEQYF

d_call: -
j_call: TRBJ2-5
clone_size: -
v_call: TRBV5-1
cdr3_nt: TGCGCCAGCAACCTGAGGCTTGGGGGGTACCAAGAGACCCAGTACTTC
cdr3_aa: CASNLRLGGYQETQYF

d_call: -
j_call: TRBJ2-7
clone_size: -
v_call: TRBV5-6
cdr3_nt: TGTGCCAGCAGCTTACGGGGGTTTACCTACGAGCAGTACTTC
cdr3_aa: CASSLRGFTYEQYF

d_call: TRBD1
j_call: TRBJ2-3
clone_size: -
v_call: TRBV29-1
cdr3_nt: TGCAGCGTCGGGAGGCCGGGACAGGGAGGAGATACGCAGTATTTT
cdr3_aa: CSVGRPGQGGDTQYF

d_call: TRBD2
j_call: TRBJ2-7
clone_size: -
v_call: TRBV29-1
cdr3_nt: TGCAGCGTTGAGGGTAGCGGGAGCTCCTACGAGCAGTACTTC
cdr3_aa: CSVEGSGSSYEQYF

d_call: TRBD1
j_call: TRBJ2-1
clone_size: few
v_call: TRBV5-1
cdr3_nt: TGCGCCAGCAGCTTGGGGACAGGGAGGATCGTCAATGAGCAGTTCTTC
cdr3_aa: CASSLGTGRIVNEQFF

d_call: -
j_call: TRBJ2-1
clone_size: -
v_call: TRBV10-1
cdr3_nt: TGCGCCAGCAGCATGGGTCCGGTCGGGAAGCCTTACAATGAGCAGTTCTTC
cdr3_aa: CASSMGPVGKPYNEQFF

d_call: -
j_call: TRBJ2-4
clone_size: once
v_call: TRBV5-5
cdr3_nt: TGTGCCAGCAGCTTGGGGGCAGATTTAGCCAAAAACATTCAGTACTTC
cdr3_aa: CASSLGADLAKNIQYF

d_call: -
j_call: TRBJ1-6
clone_size: few
v_call: TRBV4-3
cdr3_nt: TGCGCCAGCAGCCCCAACAACAGGGAACCCCTCCACTTT
cdr3_aa: CASSPNNREPLHF

d_call: -
j_call: TRBJ2-5
clone_size: -
v_call: TRBV28
cdr3_nt: TGTGCCAGCAGTTTATACCCCGATGGGGCGACCCAGTACTTC
cdr3_aa: CASSLYPDGATQYF